This TCR beta chain was documented in a study of metastatic and nonmetastatic thyroid tumors. At the level of the study: Repertoire comparison spanned blood and tumor or nodule tissue of malignant and benign thyroid patients.

Nobody among the patients had been given any treatment before thyroid surgery. In the original analysis: Variation in CDR3 across clinicopathological groups served as the basis for constructing a distant-metastasis classifier in papillary thyroid cancer. TCRdb used MiXCR to call clones anew from the PCR reads. These V and J calls derive from TCRdb rather than the authors' analysis. The profile shows approximately 15,000 clones, roughly 12% of them singletons. This clone was seen more than once but under ten times. Its antigen is undetermined. Points from the study as a whole: Malignant tumors reportedly showed significantly higher TCR beta diversity than benign nodules in both blood and tumor.

The CDR3 is 14 amino acids. Trimming removed 7 bases at V and 4 bases at J, with 16 bases between. Germline V lookup: CDR1 LNHDA, CDR2 SQIVND (reference sequence). The TCR was taken from a female donor with papillary thyroid cancer or a benign thyroid nodule (not recorded which). Some clones in this sample may be carry-over from other donors' samples. V and J are TRBV19 and TRBJ2-5; a possible D gene is TRBD1 (5 bases). The specimen was blood. CDR3 loop: CASKKQGTVETQYF. The CDR3 DNA sequence: TGTGCCAGTAAAAAGCAGGGTACGGTAGAGACCCAGTACTTC. The whole variable domain, filled in from reference TRBV19 and TRBJ2-5, reads DGGITQSPKYLFRKEGQNVTLSCEQNLNHDAMYWYRQDPGQGLRLIYYSQIVNDFQKGDIAEGYSVSREKKESFPLTVTSAQKNPTAFYLCASKKQGTVETQYFGPGTRLLVL.